The next 28 T cell receptor beta chains were all read from a single sample in a study of Graves' ophthalmopathy and Graves' hyperthyroidism. As the template, RNA transcripts were used to amplify TCR beta CDR3 regions. The first-round RT-PCR employed HTBI primers together with the Qiagen OneStep RT-PCR kit. A multiplex PCR was then performed as the second round. MiXCR, applied by TCRdb to the multiplex PCR reads, yields one record per CDR3 protein. Among almost 750,000 distinct CDR3 sequences listed, 35% to 50% were seen once. The sample comprised peripheral blood. The receptor source for this set is an adult man with Graves' ophthalmopathy.

The genes are TRBV7-2 and TRBJ1-4; 9 bases align to TRBD1. Per the germline V gene, CDR1 is SGHTA and CDR2 is FQGNSA. The CDR3 extends over 13 amino acids. The V and J ends lost 9 bases and 8 bases, in that order; junction bases with no gene match: 7. DNA for the CDR3: TGTGCCAGGATGCGGACAGGGGAAGAAAAACTGTTTTTT. This sequence encodes CARMRTGEEKLFF.

The sample holds many counts of this clonotype. V and J are TRBV7-9 and TRBJ2-6; D is uncertain. Between the trimmed V and J ends, which lost 4 bases and 2 bases, there was a span of 9 bases. The V gene's germline CDR1 is SEHNR and CDR2 FQNEAQ (reference sequence). CDR3 length equals 15 residues. For the CDR3, the DNA is TGTGCCAGCAGCTCCCCGGGCGCTGGGGCCAACGTCCTGACTTTC. Amino acids: CASSSPGAGANVLTF. Full variable domain (remainder filled in from reference TRBV7-9 and TRBJ2-6): DTGVSQNPRHKITKRGQNVTFRCDPISEHNRLYWYRQTLGQGPEFLTYFQNEAQLEKSRLLSDRFSAERPKGSFSTLEIQRTEQGDSAMYLCASSSPGAGANVLTFGAGSRLTVL.

The table lists this clonotype with a few counts. The V and J genes are TRBV10-3 and TRBJ1-1; no firm D call. Trimming took 10 bases from V and 6 from J, leaving 18 bases between them. This CDR3 comprises 13 residues. Looked up from germline, CDR1 is ENHRY and CDR2 is SYGVKD. CDR3 loop: CASKRTRTAEAFF. CDR3 coding DNA: TGTGCCAGCAAAAGGACTAGGACGGCTGAAGCTTTCTTT.

The sample holds many counts of this clonotype. J is TRBJ1-6 and V is TRBV2, with 9 bases fitting TRBD1. CDR1 is SNHLY and CDR2 is FYNNEI in the germline V gene. The CDR3 has 17 residues. Trimming removed 6 bases from V and 0 bases from J; junction bases left unmatched: 6. The CDR3, as DNA: TGTGCCAGCAGCTCGGGACAGGGAGGCTCCTATAATTCACCCCTCCACTTT. Encoded protein: CASSSGQGGSYNSPLHF.

This clonotype was found many times. The rearrangement uses TRBV10-3 and TRBJ2-5, with D hard to call. From germline, CDR1 is ENHRY and CDR2 SYGVKD. This CDR3 comprises 12 residues. V was cut by 1 base and J by 6 bases, with 6 bases left in between. The CDR3 DNA reads TGTGCCATCAGTGAGTTGGAGCAGACCCAGTACTTC. Amino acids: CAISELEQTQYF.

This clonotype was found many times. The chain combines TRBV7-6 with TRBJ1-1; unclear D gene. CDR1 and CDR2 from the germline V gene are SGHVS and FNYEAQ. This CDR3 contains 13 residues. V was shortened by 2 bases and J by 4 bases, with 8 bases between the two germline ends. The CDR3 is CASSLSWVTEAFF. The DNA for the CDR3 is TGTGCCAGCAGCTTAAGTTGGGTCACTGAAGCTTTCTTT. Supplemented by reference TRBV7-6 and TRBJ1-1, the full variable domain reads GAGVSQSPRYKVTKRGQDVALRCDPISGHVSLYWYRQALGQGPEFLTYFNYEAQQDKSGLPNDRFSAERPEGSISTLTIQRTEQRDSAMYRCASSLSWVTEAFFGQGTRLTVV.

Details on this clonotype: A much more abundant neighbour one base away suggests this may be a read error. This chain connects TRBV10-3 to TRBJ1-2; D is perhaps TRBD1 (5 bases). The CDR3 consists of 15 residues. V lost 5 bases, J lost 6 bases, and 19 bases lay in between. Germline V CDR1 and CDR2: ENHRY, SYGVKD. CDR3 DNA: TGTGCCATCAGTTTACTCCCAGGAGGGGCGGATGGCTACACCTTC. Protein sequence: CAISLLPGGADGYTF.

This chain connects TRBV14 to TRBJ2-3, with D possibly called TRBD1 or TRBD2 (5 bases each). Germline lookup yields CDR1 SGHDN and CDR2 FVKESK. CDR3 length equals 15 residues. V lost 6 bases to trimming and J lost 2 bases, with 15 bases between them. The CDR3 loop reads CASRRGDGVTDTQYF. The CDR3 nucleotides read TGTGCCAGCAGGAGGGGAGACGGGGTCACAGATACGCAGTATTTT.

The chain joins TRBV19 to TRBJ2-5; 9 bases match TRBD1. CDR1 LNHDA and CDR2 SQIVND come from the germline V gene (reference sequence). V was clipped by 3 bases and J by 2 bases; unmatched bases: 7. This CDR3 is built from 16 residues. The CDR3 DNA reads as TGTGCCAGTAGTATCCAGGGACAGGGCCCTCAAGAGACCCAGTACTTC. This sequence encodes CASSIQGQGPQETQYF.

The CDR3 loop reads CATSDATGTGVSEQHF. The CDR3 nucleotides read TGTGCCACCAGTGATGCAACCGGGACAGGGGTTAGCGAGCAGCATTTT. The chain carries TRBV24-1 and TRBJ1-5, with 10 bases identical to TRBD1. V lost 3 bases to trimming and J lost 13 bases; unmatched junction nucleotides: 14. CDR1 and CDR2 from the germline V gene are KGHDR and SFDVKD. The CDR3 is 16 amino acids.

This clonotype was observed many times. The genes are TRBV25-1 and TRBJ2-7; a weak D match, TRBD1 (6 bases). In germline, CDR1 is MGHDK, CDR2 SYGVNS. The CDR3 sequence is 16 residues long. Trimming removed 4 bases at V and 0 bases at J, with 16 bases between. This chain's CDR3 is CASSGPDRLSSYEQYF. For the CDR3, the DNA is TGTGCCAGCAGTGGTCCCGACAGGCTGAGCTCCTACGAGCAGTACTTC.

This clonotype was detected ten times or more. CDR3 in amino acids: CASSVALRDYGYTF. The DNA for the CDR3 is TGTGCCAGCAGCGTAGCTCTCCGGGACTATGGCTACACCTTC. The chain links TRBV9 to TRBJ1-2; D uncertain. Per germline, CDR1 SGDLS and CDR2 YYNGEE. Trimming removed 0 bases at V and 3 bases at J, with 9 bases between. The CDR3 consists of 14 residues.

This clonotype was counted a few times. Mismatch with germline at one junction end may stem from a read error. CDR3 protein: CASSLDVVSYEQYF. The CDR3 bases are TGCGCCAGCAGCTTGGATGTAGTCTCCTACGAGCAGTACTTC. The chain employs TRBV9 and TRBJ2-7; D call uncertain. The germline V gene has CDR1 SGDLS and CDR2 YYNGEE. This CDR3 is 14 amino acids long.

The genes are TRBV7-2 and TRBJ2-7; 16 bases align to TRBD2. CDR1 is SGHTA, CDR2 FQGNSA, per germline. The CDR3 is made up of 18 amino acids. Unmatched junction bases numbered 4, after V lost 2 bases and J lost 0 bases. The DNA for the CDR3 is TGTGCCAGCAGCTTATCGGGACTAGCGGGAGGGGCCTCCTACGAGCAGTACTTC. This codes for CASSLSGLAGGASYEQYF.

The chain is built from TRBV5-4 and TRBJ1-4; maybe TRBD1 (6 bases). The CDR3 consists of 15 residues. Germline CDR1 SGHNT, CDR2 YYREEE (reference sequence). V was pared by 4 bases and J by 2 bases, with 12 bases between. CDR3 region: CASSPHQGTNEKLFF. In DNA form, the CDR3 reads TGTGCCAGCAGCCCCCACCAGGGGACTAATGAAAAACTGTTTTTT.

This clonotype was observed a few times. V gene TRBV7-9 combines with J gene TRBJ1-6, with a weak D call TRBD1 (5 bases). V was pared by 5 bases and J by 7 bases, with 12 bases between. Germline CDR1 and CDR2: SEHNR and FQNEAQ (reference sequence). The CDR3 extends over 14 amino acids. CDR3 DNA sequence: TGTGCCAGCAGCAAGGCCGGGGCCAATTCACCCCTCCACTTT. Residues: CASSKAGANSPLHF.

This clonotype was observed once. The V call is TRBV12-3 or TRBV12-4, the J call TRBJ1-2, with D tentatively TRBD1 (5 bases). The germline V and J ends were trimmed by 7 bases and 0 bases, with 12 bases remaining between them. CDR3 size: 14 residues. CDR3 sequence reads: CASTRGATNYGYTF. CDR3 bases: TGTGCCAGCACCCGGGGCGCCACTAACTATGGCTACACCTTC.

With regard to this clonotype: A clone one base away is much larger, so this may be a read error. The chain joins TRBV10-3 to TRBJ2-7; perhaps TRBD1 as D (5 bases). Per germline, CDR1 ENHRY and CDR2 SYGVKD. CDR3 length: 13 amino acids. For the CDR3, the DNA is TGTGCCATCAAAGGCCCCAGGGAAGACGAGCGGTACTTC. It translates to CAIKGPREDERYF.

The chain employs TRBV7-3 and TRBJ2-6; the match to TRBD1 covers 9 bases. The V gene end was trimmed by 6 bases and the J gene end by 0 bases; junction bases not matched to a gene: 0. Germline V gives CDR1 SGHTA, CDR2 FQGTGA. The CDR3 spans 15 residues. CDR3 DNA sequence: TGTGCCAGCAGGACAGGGGGCTCTGGGGCCAACGTCCTGACTTTC. Protein product: CASRTGGSGANVLTF.

As for this clonotype: This is likely a read error, given that the CDR3 carries no conserved phenylalanine or tryptophan at its end. Because the CDR3's place on the DNA is in doubt, the DNA is left out and the CDR3 is given as listed by TCRdb. The chain is built from TRBV7-2 and TRBJ2-5. Ends included, the CDR3 has 8 residues. The germline V gene encodes CDR1 SGHTA and CDR2 FQGNSA. This CDR3 reads CASSLGAG.

Remarks on this clonotype: One junction end disagrees with the germline gene, perhaps due to a read error. The chain couples TRBV20-1 to TRBJ2-6; the D gene is possibly TRBD1 (5 bases). This CDR3 spans 14 amino acids. Germline lookup yields CDR1 DFQATT and CDR2 SNEGSKA (reference sequence). The CDR3 sequence: CSAMGDSGANILTF. The DNA for the CDR3 is TGCAGTGCCATGGGCGATTCTGGGGCCAACATCCTGACTTTC.

Concerning this clonotype itself: A junction end diverges from the germline sequence, so it may reflect a read error. The chain carries TRBV29-1 and TRBJ2-7; 7 bases align to TRBD2. The germline V gene has CDR1 SQVTM and CDR2 ANQGSEA. CDR3 length: 15 residues. Here the CDR3 DNA reads TGCAGCGTTGAAGATGGACGGGAGGCCACCGGGGAGCTGTACTTC. Its translation is CSVEDGREATGELYF.

Worth noting for this clonotype: One junction end disagrees with the germline gene, perhaps due to a read error. The J gene is TRBJ2-7, the V gene TRBV10-2, with D perhaps TRBD1 (7 bases). The CDR3 sequence is 14 residues long. Per the germline V gene, CDR1 is WSHSY and CDR2 is SAAADI. The CDR3 coding sequence is TGCGCCAGCAGTGAGTATACAGGGGAGGACGAGCAGTGCTTC. Amino acid sequence: CASSEYTGEDEQCF.

The V gene is TRBV7-9, the J gene TRBJ1-2; D is perhaps TRBD1 (5 bases). Germline-derived CDR1 and CDR2 are SEHNR and FQNEAQ (reference sequence). The CDR3 spans 14 residues. V dropped 5 bases and J dropped 7 bases, with 17 bases sitting between them. The CDR3 coding sequence is TGTGCCAGCAGCCCGCGGGACGGCGACTGTGGCTACACCTTC. It is translated as CASSPRDGDCGYTF.

A note on this clonotype: One end of the junction varies from germline; a read error may be responsible. The chain carries TRBV7-3 and TRBJ2-5; 7 nucleotides align to TRBD1. Germline CDR1 is SGHTA and CDR2 is FQGTGA. The CDR3 length is 14 residues. Written as DNA, the CDR3 is TGTGCCAGCAGCACCCCGACAGGGTCAGAGGCCCAGTACTTC. This translates into CASSTPTGSEAQYF.

CDR3 coding DNA: TGTGCCAGCAGTCGAGGGGGGAATGAGCAGTTCTTC. Translating gives CASSRGGNEQFF. The chain links TRBV25-1 to TRBJ2-1; the D call may be TRBD1 or TRBD2 (6 bases each). Trimming removed 5 bases at V and 7 bases at J, with 9 bases between. The CDR3 runs to 12 residues. Germline V lookup: CDR1 MGHDK, CDR2 SYGVNS.

This chain connects TRBV5-1 to TRBJ1-2, with unresolved D. The germline gives CDR1 SGHRS, CDR2 YFSETQ. The CDR3 covers 12 residues. The ends were cut back, 4 bases at V and 4 bases at J, with 8 bases in the middle. For the CDR3, the DNA is TGCGCCAGCAGCCCAGAAACCTATGGCTACACCTTC. Translating it yields CASSPETYGYTF.

This sequence joins TRBV7-2 and TRBJ2-5; 7 bases agree with TRBD2. The CDR3 is made up of 16 amino acids. V lost 1 base and J lost 4; bases outside the gene matches: 9. Germline V CDR1 and CDR2: SGHTA, FQGNSA. CDR3 sequence: CASSLGGRVGGETQYF. For the CDR3, the DNA is TGTGCCAGCAGCTTAGGAGGGAGGGTGGGCGGAGAGACCCAGTACTTC.